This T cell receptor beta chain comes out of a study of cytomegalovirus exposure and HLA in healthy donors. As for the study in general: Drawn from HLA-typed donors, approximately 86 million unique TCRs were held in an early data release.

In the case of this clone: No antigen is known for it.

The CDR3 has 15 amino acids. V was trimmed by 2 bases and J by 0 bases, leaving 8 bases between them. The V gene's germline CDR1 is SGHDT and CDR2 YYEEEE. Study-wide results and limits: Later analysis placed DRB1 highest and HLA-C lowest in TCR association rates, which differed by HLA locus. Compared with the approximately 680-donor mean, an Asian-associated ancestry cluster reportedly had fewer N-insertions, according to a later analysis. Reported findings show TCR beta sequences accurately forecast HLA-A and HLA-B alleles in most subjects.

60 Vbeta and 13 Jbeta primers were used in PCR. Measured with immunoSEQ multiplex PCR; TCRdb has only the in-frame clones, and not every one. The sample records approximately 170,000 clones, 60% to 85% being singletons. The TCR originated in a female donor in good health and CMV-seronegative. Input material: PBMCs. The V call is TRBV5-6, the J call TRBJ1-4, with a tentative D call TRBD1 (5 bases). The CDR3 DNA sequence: TGTGCCAGCAGCTTCAGCAGGGCAACTAATGAAAAACTGTTTTTT. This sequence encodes CASSFSRATNEKLFF.